What follows are 2 T cell receptor beta chains derived from one specimen sequenced in a study of response to subunit inactivated influenza vaccine. In TCRdb, the RT-PCR reads were re-called with MiXCR into one record per CDR3 protein. Among around 520,000 distinct CDR3 sequences listed, about 25% were seen once. Sequenced here: CD4+ T cells sorted from PBMCs, sampled roughly 5 days after vaccination. The receptors originated from a man aged 50 to 59 who received an inactivated influenza vaccine.

The chain couples TRBV6-1 to TRBJ2-5; TRBD1 aligns across 12 bases. This CDR3 region has 14 residues. V lost 6 bases and J lost 5; bases outside the gene matches: 4. The germline gives CDR1 MNHNS, CDR2 SASEGT. The CDR3 sequence: CASSRDRGHETQYF. For the CDR3, the DNA is TGTGCCAGCAGCCGGGACAGGGGGCACGAGACCCAGTACTTC.

This chain uses TRBV6-1 with TRBJ1-2; 8 bases agree with TRBD1. This CDR3 spans 14 amino acids. Germline values: CDR1 MNHNS, CDR2 SASEGT. The ends lost 7 bases at V and 5 bases at J; junction bases unmatched: 9. In nucleotides, the CDR3 is TGTGCCAGCAAGGAACAGGGGGATAGGTATGGCTACACCTTC. Protein: CASKEQGDRYGYTF.